One sample yielded the 14 T cell receptor beta chains listed below, sequenced in a study of control samples from healthy donors and cancer patients. Measured with immunoSEQ multiplex PCR; TCRdb has only the in-frame clones, and not every one. The table has about 120,000 clones, about 83% seen once; the top ten hold roughly an eighth. Material for sequencing was blood. These receptors were taken from a man between 25 and 39 years old in good health.

The rearrangement joins TRBV5-4 to TRBJ1-1; 7 bases map to TRBD1. The CDR3 spans 15 residues. The V gene end was trimmed by 4 bases and the J gene end by 0 bases; junction bases not matched to a gene: 6. In germline, CDR1 is SGHNT, CDR2 YYREEE (reference sequence). Written as DNA, the CDR3 is TGTGCCAGCAGCGCGGGACAGCTCATGAACACTGAAGCTTTCTTT. Encoded protein: CASSAGQLMNTEAFF.

The chain is built from TRBV11-2 and TRBJ2-4, with D uncertain. Germline V lookup: CDR1 SGHAT, CDR2 FQNNGV. This CDR3 is 15 amino acids long. Trimming cost V 5 bases and J 0 bases, with 11 bases left between them. CDR3 region: CASSPLPGAKNIQYF. The DNA of the CDR3 is TGTGCCAGCAGCCCACTCCCAGGAGCCAAAAACATTCAGTACTTC.

J is TRBJ1-1 and V is TRBV7-3; D gene ambiguous. Between the trimmed V and J ends, which lost 2 bases and 6 bases, there was a span of 22 bases. Germline V gene sequence: CDR1 SGHTA, CDR2 FQGTGA. The length of the CDR3 is 17 residues. Here the CDR3 DNA reads TGTGCCAGCAGCTTAGTGGGAGTTGGGCAGCTTGGATCTGAAGCTTTCTTT. This sequence encodes CASSLVGVGQLGSEAFF.

The V and J genes are TRBV28 and TRBJ2-7; tentative D call: TRBD1 (5 bases). Germline CDR1 MDHEN, CDR2 SYDVKM. This CDR3 region has 16 residues. Deletions cut 4 bases from V and 3 bases from J, with 19 bases between. The DNA for the CDR3 is TGTGCCAGCAGTTCCCGACGACTGACAGCCGTCTACGAGCAGTACGTC. The encoded protein is CASSSRRLTAVYEQYV.

The CDR3 sequence: CAIRGQGSEQYF. The CDR3 DNA is TGTGCCATCAGGGGACAGGGGAGCGAGCAGTACTTC. The gene calls are TRBV10-3 and TRBJ2-7, with 10 bases fitting TRBD1. Losses at the gene ends were 6 bases for V and 6 bases for J; bases not matched to a gene: 2. The CDR3 is 12 residues long. CDR1 and CDR2 (germline): ENHRY, SYGVKD.

The CDR3 protein is CASSDEGGPTDTQYF. CDR3 sequence (DNA): TGCGCCAGCAGTGACGAGGGGGGCCCCACAGATACGCAGTATTTT. The genes are TRBV10-1 and TRBJ2-3, with D tentatively TRBD1 or TRBD2 (6 bases each). The CDR3 has 15 residues. V lost 3 bases and J 2 bases, leaving 12 bases between the germline ends. CDR1 and CDR2 (germline): WNHNN, SYGVQD (reference sequence).

The chain carries TRBV5-4 and TRBJ1-5; TRBD1 agrees at 7 bases. V trimming: 4 bases; J trimming: 0 bases; junction bases outside the gene matches: 13. The CDR3 consists of 18 residues. CDR1 SGHNT and CDR2 YYREEE come from the germline V gene (reference sequence). Here the CDR3 reads CASSQGVEQGYSNQPQHF. For the CDR3, the DNA is TGTGCCAGCAGCCAGGGGGTGGAACAGGGCTATAGCAATCAGCCCCAGCATTTT. Together with reference TRBV5-4 and TRBJ1-5, the CDR3 gives the full variable domain: ETGVTQSPTHLIKTRGQQVTLRCSSQSGHNTVSWYQQALGQGPQFIFQYYREEENGRGNFPPRFSGLQFPNYSSELNVNALELDDSALYLCASSQGVEQGYSNQPQHFGDGTRLSIL.

J is TRBJ1-2 and V is TRBV14; D perhaps matches TRBD1 (5 bases). This CDR3 spans 14 amino acids. Looked up from germline, CDR1 is SGHDN and CDR2 is FVKESK. The V end lost 5 bases, the J end lost 4 bases, and 14 bases lay between the germline ends. In DNA, the CDR3 is TGTGCCAGCAGCGCCAGGCTAGGGACCTATGGCTACACCTTC. Encoded protein: CASSARLGTYGYTF. The full variable domain, its missing parts supplied by reference TRBV14 and TRBJ1-2, is EAGVTQFPSHSVIEKGQTVTLRCDPISGHDNLYWYRRVMGKEIKFLLHFVKESKQDESGMPNNRFLAERTGGTYSTLKVQPAELEDSGVYFCASSARLGTYGYTFGSGTRLTVV.

The chain uses TRBV25-1 and TRBJ1-3; D might be TRBD1 (5 bases). With 6 bases removed from V and 4 bases from J, the gap between germline ends came to 7 bases. This CDR3 region has 12 residues. Germline V gene data show CDR1 as MGHDK and CDR2 as SYGVNS. The CDR3 bases are TGTGCCAGCAGGGGGGGAGGAAACACCATATATTTT. This translates into CASRGGGNTIYF. Based on the CDR3 plus reference TRBV25-1 and TRBJ1-3, the full variable domain is EADIYQTPRYLVIGTGKKITLECSQTMGHDKMYWYQQDPGMELHLIHYSYGVNSTEKGDLSSESTVSRIRTEHFPLTLESARPSHTSQYLCASRGGGNTIYFGEGSWLTVV.

This clone was recorded only once. The CDR3 region has the DNA TGTGCCAGCAGTGAAGTTCCTTCGAACACCGGGGAGCTGTTTTTT. Translating it yields CASSEVPSNTGELFF. The chain joins TRBV2 to TRBJ2-2; D is ambiguous. The V and J ends lost 1 base and 0 bases respectively, with 6 bases between them. Germline values: CDR1 SNHLY, CDR2 FYNNEI. The length of the CDR3 is 15 residues.

V gene TRBV29-1 combines with J gene TRBJ2-1; TRBD2 matches 9 bases. From germline, CDR1 is SQVTM and CDR2 ANQGSEA. V gave up 3 bases and J gave up 6 bases; unmatched junction bases: 3. The CDR3 has 13 amino acids. The CDR3 coding sequence is TGCAGCGTTGACGCGGGGGGGCGCAATGAGCAGTTCTTC. Translation: CSVDAGGRNEQFF.

This chain joins TRBV3-1 (or the pseudogene TRBV3-2) and TRBJ1-2, with TRBD1 matching over 7 bases. This CDR3 is built from 13 residues. V dropped 4 bases and J dropped 3; count of bases not matched to a gene: 2. Germline values: CDR1 LGHDT, CDR2 YNNKEL (reference sequence). The CDR3 DNA reads TGTGCCAGCAGCCCGGACAGGTACTATGGCTACACCTTC. The encoded protein is CASSPDRYYGYTF.

The V gene is TRBV12-3 or TRBV12-4, the J gene TRBJ1-2; D is unresolved. The length of the CDR3 is 13 residues. Trimming shortened V by 3 bases and J by 7 bases, and 12 bases separated the two germline ends. The chain's CDR3 is CASSLDGRFGYTF. CDR3 in DNA: TGTGCCAGCAGTTTGGACGGGAGATTTGGCTACACCTTC.

The J gene is TRBJ2-2, the V gene TRBV6-5; perhaps TRBD1 as D (6 bases). CDR3 length: 14 amino acids. CDR1 is MNHEY, CDR2 SVGAGI, per germline. Trimming left V 5 bases short and J 0 bases short, with 7 bases between. This CDR3 reads CASSQGTNTGELFF. The CDR3 DNA reads as TGTGCCAGCAGTCAGGGGACGAACACCGGGGAGCTGTTTTTT.